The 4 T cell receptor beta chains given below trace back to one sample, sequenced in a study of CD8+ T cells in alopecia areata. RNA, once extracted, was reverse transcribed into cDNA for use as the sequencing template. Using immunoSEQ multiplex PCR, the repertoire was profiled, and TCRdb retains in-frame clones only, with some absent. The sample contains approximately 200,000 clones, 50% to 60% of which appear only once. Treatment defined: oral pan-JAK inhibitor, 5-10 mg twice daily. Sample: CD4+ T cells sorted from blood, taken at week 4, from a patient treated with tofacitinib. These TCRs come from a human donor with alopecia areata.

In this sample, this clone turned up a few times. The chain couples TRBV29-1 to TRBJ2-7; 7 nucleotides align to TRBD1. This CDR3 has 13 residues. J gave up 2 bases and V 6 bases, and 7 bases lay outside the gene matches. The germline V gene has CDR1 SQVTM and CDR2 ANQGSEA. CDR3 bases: TGCAGCGTGAGACCGGGACAGACCTACGAGCAGTACTTC. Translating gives CSVRPGQTYEQYF.

CDR3 sequence (DNA): TGTGCCAGCAGCCAAGTAGGGCGGCTAGGACAACCGACTAGCACAGATACGCAGTATTTT. Amino acids: CASSQVGRLGQPTSTDTQYF. The chain joins TRBV4-2 to TRBJ2-3; D possibly corresponds to TRBD1 (5 bases). V was clipped by 1 base and J by 0 bases, with 23 bases between them. The CDR3 spans 20 residues. Germline assignment: CDR1 LGHNA and CDR2 YNFKEQ.

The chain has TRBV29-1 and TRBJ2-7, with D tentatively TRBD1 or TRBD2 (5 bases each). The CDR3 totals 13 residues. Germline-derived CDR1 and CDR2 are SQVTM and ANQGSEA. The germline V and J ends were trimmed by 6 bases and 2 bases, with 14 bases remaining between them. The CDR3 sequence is CSVMGRATYEQYF. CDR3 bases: TGCAGCGTGATGGGACGGGCAACCTACGAGCAGTACTTC.

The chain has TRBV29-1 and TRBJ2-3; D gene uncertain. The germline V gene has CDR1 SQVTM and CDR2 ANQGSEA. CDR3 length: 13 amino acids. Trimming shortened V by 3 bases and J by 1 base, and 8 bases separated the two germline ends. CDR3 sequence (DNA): TGCAGCGTTGATCCAGCCGGCACAGATACGCAGTATTTT. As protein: CSVDPAGTDTQYF.